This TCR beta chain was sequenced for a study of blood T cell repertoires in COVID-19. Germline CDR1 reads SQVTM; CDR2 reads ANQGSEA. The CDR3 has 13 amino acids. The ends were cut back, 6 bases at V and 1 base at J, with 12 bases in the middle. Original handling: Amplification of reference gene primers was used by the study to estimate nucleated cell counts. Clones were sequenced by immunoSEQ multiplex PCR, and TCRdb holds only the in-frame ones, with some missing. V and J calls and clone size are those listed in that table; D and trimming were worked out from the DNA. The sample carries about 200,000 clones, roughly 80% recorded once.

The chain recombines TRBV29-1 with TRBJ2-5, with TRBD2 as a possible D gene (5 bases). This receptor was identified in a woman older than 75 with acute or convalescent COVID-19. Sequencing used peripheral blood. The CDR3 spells CSVDWVSQETQYF. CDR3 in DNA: TGCAGCGTGGACTGGGTTTCCCAAGAGACCCAGTACTTC.